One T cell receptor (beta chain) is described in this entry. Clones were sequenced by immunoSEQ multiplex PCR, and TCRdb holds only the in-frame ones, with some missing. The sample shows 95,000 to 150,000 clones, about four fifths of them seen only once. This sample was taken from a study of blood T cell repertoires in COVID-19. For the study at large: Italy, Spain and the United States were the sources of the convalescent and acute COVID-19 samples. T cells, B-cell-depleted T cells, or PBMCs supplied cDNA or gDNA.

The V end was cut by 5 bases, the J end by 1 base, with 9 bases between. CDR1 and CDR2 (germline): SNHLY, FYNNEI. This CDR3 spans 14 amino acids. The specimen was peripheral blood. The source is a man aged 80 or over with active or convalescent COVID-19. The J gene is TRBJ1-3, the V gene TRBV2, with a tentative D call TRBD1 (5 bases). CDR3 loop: CASSLDRSGNTIYF. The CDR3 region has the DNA TGTGCCAGCAGTTTAGACAGATCTGGAAACACCATATATTTT.